Listed here is a single TCR beta chain. Clinical history as reported by participants underpinned cohort assignment. The sample comes from a study of blood T cell repertoires in COVID-19. On the study more broadly: The United States, Italy and Spain provided the acute and convalescent COVID-19 samples. T cells, B-cell-depleted T cells, or PBMCs provided the cDNA or gDNA that served as material.

In the original workflow: Reference gene primer amplification gave estimated nucleated cell counts. Generated by immunoSEQ multiplex PCR, the TCRdb table keeps only in-frame clones and is missing some. The V and J calls and clone size are taken from that table; D and trimming were inferred from the DNA. Of hundreds of thousands of clones listed, over 75% are singletons. Germline assignment: CDR1 MNHEY and CDR2 SMNVEV (reference sequence). The CDR3 sequence is 15 residues long. Trimming removed 4 bases from V and 1 base from J; junction bases left unmatched: 2. Sequenced material: PBMCs or T cells enriched from blood (not recorded which). The TCR sequence derives from a man between 25 and 39 years old who had recovered from COVID-19. This chain joins TRBV27 and TRBJ2-2, with 8 bases fitting TRBD1. The CDR3 DNA reads TGTGCCAGCAGTTCCGGGACAGGGAACACCGGGGAGCTGTTTTTT. This codes for CASSSGTGNTGELFF.